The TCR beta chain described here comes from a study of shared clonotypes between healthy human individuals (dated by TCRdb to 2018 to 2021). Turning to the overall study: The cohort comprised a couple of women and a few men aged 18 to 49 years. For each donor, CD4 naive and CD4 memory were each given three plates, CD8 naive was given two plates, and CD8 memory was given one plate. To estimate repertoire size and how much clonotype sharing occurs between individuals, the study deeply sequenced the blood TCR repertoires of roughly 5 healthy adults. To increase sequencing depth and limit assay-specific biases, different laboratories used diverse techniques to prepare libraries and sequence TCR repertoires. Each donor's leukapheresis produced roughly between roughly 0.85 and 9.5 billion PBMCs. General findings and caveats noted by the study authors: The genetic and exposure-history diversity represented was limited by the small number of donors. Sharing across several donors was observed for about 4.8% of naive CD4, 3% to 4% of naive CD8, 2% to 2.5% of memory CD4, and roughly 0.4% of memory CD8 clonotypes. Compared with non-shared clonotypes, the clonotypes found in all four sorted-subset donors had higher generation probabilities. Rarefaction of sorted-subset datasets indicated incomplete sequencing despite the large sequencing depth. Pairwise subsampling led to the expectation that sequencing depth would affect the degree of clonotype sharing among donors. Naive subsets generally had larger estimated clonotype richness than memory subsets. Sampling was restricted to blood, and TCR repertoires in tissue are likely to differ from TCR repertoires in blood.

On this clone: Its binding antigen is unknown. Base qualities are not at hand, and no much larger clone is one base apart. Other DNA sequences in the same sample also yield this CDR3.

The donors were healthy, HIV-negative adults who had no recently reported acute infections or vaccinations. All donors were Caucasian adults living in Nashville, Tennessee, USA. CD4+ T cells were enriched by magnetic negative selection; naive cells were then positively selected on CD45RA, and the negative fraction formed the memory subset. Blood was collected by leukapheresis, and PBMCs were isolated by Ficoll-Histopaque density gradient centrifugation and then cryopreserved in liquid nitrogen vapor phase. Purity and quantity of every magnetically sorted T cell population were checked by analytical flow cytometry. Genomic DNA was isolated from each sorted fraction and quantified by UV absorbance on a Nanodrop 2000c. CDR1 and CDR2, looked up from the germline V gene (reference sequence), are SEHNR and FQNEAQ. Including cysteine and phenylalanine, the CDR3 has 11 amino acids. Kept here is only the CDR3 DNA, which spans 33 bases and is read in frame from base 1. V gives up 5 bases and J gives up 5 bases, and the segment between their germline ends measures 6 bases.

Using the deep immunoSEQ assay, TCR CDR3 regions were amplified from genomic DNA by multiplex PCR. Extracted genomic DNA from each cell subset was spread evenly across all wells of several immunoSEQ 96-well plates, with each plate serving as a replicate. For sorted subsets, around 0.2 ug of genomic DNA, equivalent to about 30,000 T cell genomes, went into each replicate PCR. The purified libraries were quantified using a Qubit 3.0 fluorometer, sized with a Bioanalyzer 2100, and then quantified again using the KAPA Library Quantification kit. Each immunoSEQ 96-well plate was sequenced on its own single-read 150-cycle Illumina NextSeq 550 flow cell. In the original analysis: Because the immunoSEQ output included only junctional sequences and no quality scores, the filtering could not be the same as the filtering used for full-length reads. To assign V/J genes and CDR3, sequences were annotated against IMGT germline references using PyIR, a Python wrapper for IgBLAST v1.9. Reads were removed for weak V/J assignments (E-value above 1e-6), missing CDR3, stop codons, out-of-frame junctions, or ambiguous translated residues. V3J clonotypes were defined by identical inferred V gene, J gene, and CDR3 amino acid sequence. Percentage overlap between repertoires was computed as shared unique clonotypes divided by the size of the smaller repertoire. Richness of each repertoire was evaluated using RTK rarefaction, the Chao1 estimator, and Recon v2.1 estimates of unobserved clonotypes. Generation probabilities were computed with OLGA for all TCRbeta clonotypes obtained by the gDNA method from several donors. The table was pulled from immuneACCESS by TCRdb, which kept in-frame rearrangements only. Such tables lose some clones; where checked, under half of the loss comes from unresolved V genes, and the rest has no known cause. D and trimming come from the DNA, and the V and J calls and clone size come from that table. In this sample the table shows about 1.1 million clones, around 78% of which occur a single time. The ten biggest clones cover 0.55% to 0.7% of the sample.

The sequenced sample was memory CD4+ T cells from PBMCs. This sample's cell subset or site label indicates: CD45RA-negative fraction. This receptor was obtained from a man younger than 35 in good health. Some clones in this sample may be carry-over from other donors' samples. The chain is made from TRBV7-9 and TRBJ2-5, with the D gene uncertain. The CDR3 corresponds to CASSTGETQYF. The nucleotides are TGTGCCAGCAGCACTGGGGAGACCCAGTACTTC.